The rows below give T cell receptor beta chains drawn from one sample of a study of T cell repertoires in ileal Crohn's disease. Generated by immunoSEQ multiplex PCR, the TCRdb table keeps only in-frame clones and is missing some. This table has fewer than 3,000 clones, roughly four fifths appearing once. Material: ileal tissue. Receptors originate from an adult with Crohn's disease. CDR3s include the opening cysteine and the closing phenylalanine or tryptophan. Each record gives: clone size, J gene, V gene, D gene, CDR3 DNA, CDR3 protein. A D gene is named only where the DNA matches it firmly. Size is stated for part of the rows, as once, few or many counts, or as a class when the clone is expanded.

.	TRBJ2-3	TRBV19	.	TGTGCCAGTAGTATCGGCGGCCCCCGAGATACGCAGTATTTT	CASSIGGPRDTQYF
.	TRBJ1-1	TRBV6-5	TRBD1	TGTGCCAGCAGTCCCGGGACAGGCACTGAAGCTTTCTTT	CASSPGTGTEAFF
.	TRBJ1-6	TRBV7-6	TRBD1	TGTGCCAGCAGCTTACAGGGGGGATATAATTCACCCCTCCACTTT	CASSLQGGYNSPLHF
few	TRBJ2-4	TRBV7-8	.	TGTGCCAGCAGCTTAGTACTAGGTCTTAGGCCTTTTTACATTCAGTACTTC	CASSLVLGLRPFYIQYF
.	TRBJ2-3	TRBV5-1	.	TGTGCCAGCAGCCTTGTGCCCGAGGATGATACGCAGTATTTT	CASSLVPEDDTQYF
.	TRBJ2-7	TRBV19	TRBD2	TGTGCCAGTAGTATAGGGGACGGGGGGTCCTACGAGCAGTACTTC	CASSIGDGGSYEQYF
.	TRBJ2-7	TRBV4-2	TRBD2	TGTGCCAGCAGCCAAGAGGCGGGACTAGCCTCCTACGAGCAGTACTTC	CASSQEAGLASYEQYF
.	TRBJ1-4	TRBV30	.	TGTGCCTGGAGTCTAAGGGGACACGGCCCTGGGGGAAAACTGTTTTTT	CAWSLRGHGPGGKLFF
.	TRBJ1-1	TRBV29-1	.	TGCAGCGTTGTTCCAGGGGCGTTGAACACTGAAGCTTTCTTT	CSVVPGALNTEAFF
few	TRBJ1-2	TRBV2	.	TGTGCCAGCGGACAGCCCCCCGAGGGCTACACCTTC	CASGQPPEGYTF
.	TRBJ2-7	TRBV2	.	TGTGCCAGCAGTGAAAGCAGGGGGGATGCCTACGAGCAGTACTTC	CASSESRGDAYEQYF
.	TRBJ1-1	TRBV10-3	.	TGTGCCATCAGTGAGACAACGGCAGGGGCCGGGGTTAGAGCTTTCTTT	CAISETTAGAGVRAFF
.	TRBJ1-3	TRBV7-8	.	TGTGCCAGCAGCTTAGCGCGGGGTAACGCTGGAAACACCATATATTTT	CASSLARGNAGNTIYF
.	TRBJ1-1	TRBV7-3	.	TGTGCCAGCAGCCCCCCGCCTCCGGGGAACACTGAAGCTTTCTTT	CASSPPPPGNTEAFF
once	TRBJ1-2	TRBV7-9	.	TGTGCCAGCAGCTTCCTTCAGGGGCCAGCGAACTATGGCTACACCTTC	CASSFLQGPANYGYTF
.	TRBJ2-7	TRBV15	.	TGTGCCACCAGCATCCAAGGGGGGGCCGGGGACGAGCAGTACTTC	CATSIQGGAGDEQYF
once	TRBJ1-1	TRBV7-6	.	TGTGCCAGCAGCTTATATTCGCGGGCCACCAGCGGAAAGTCCACTGAAGCTTTCTTT	CASSLYSRATSGKSTEAFF